The rows below give T cell receptor beta chains drawn from one sample of a study of T cells in Graves' hyperthyroidism and ophthalmopathy. Each CDR3 protein is one row after TCRdb ran MiXCR on the multiplex PCR reads. Of approximately 560,000 distinct CDR3 sequences listed, about a sixth are singletons. The specimen was blood. These receptors were obtained from a woman in her twenties or thirties with Graves' hyperthyroidism. Each CDR3 is given with its conserved first and last residue. A D gene is named only where the DNA matches it firmly. The size entry is marked missing in some rows and otherwise reads once, few, many or a size class.

D gene	V gene	clone size	J gene	CDR3 DNA	CDR3 protein
-	TRBV27	few	TRBJ1-2	TGTGCCAGCAGTTTAACTCAGGGGCAATCGGGAGGCTACACCTTC	CASSLTQGQSGGYTF
-	TRBV29-1	many	TRBJ2-1	TGCAGCGTTGGGCAATACAATGAGCAGTTCTTC	CSVGQYNEQFF
TRBD1	TRBV9	few	TRBJ1-4	TGTGCCAGCAGCGTAAAAGAGGGACAGTGGGATGAAAAACTGTTTTTT	CASSVKEGQWDEKLFF
-	TRBV10-3	many	TRBJ1-5	TGTGCCACCAGAGGGGGGGATAGCAATCAGCCCCAGCATTTT	CATRGGDSNQPQHF
TRBD2	TRBV2	many	TRBJ2-1	TGTGCCAGCAGCAATACTAGCGGACCGTACAATGAGCAGTTCTTC	CASSNTSGPYNEQFF
TRBD2	TRBV5-1	-	TRBJ2-5	TGCGCCAGCACCTCGCTAGCGGGATTCCAAGAGACCCAGTACTTC	CASTSLAGFQETQYF
TRBD2	TRBV27	-	TRBJ2-5	TGTGCCAGCAGCTCGGGACTAGAAGAGACCCAGTACTTC	CASSSGLEETQYF
TRBD1	TRBV6-1	-	TRBJ1-1	TGTGCCAGCAGTCTAGATCCAGGGGGCGCGAACACTGAAGCTTTCTTT	CASSLDPGGANTEAFF
-	TRBV27	-	TRBJ2-3	TGTGCCAGCAGTTTTAATCTTTTGCGCTCCTTCACAGATACGCAGTATTTT	CASSFNLLRSFTDTQYF
-	TRBV3-1	few	TRBJ1-4	TGTGCCAGCAGCCAAGTGAGGGGATTTAATGAAAAACTGTTTTTT	CASSQVRGFNEKLFF
TRBD2	TRBV12-3/TRBV12-4	many	TRBJ2-5	TGTGCCAGCAGTTTTGGGACTAGCGGGAGTTGGGGGACCCAGTACTTC	CASSFGTSGSWGTQYF
-	TRBV10-3	many	TRBJ2-1	TGTGCCATCAGCCTTTCAGGTAGGGAGTACAATGAGCAGTTCTTC	CAISLSGREYNEQFF
-	TRBV7-9	many	TRBJ1-1	TGTGCCAGCAGCCCATGGACTCTCGGCATGAACACTGAAGCTTTCTTT	CASSPWTLGMNTEAFF
-	TRBV3-1	many	TRBJ2-3	TGTGCCAGCAGCCGGTTGGGGGGAGCGAACACAGATACGCAGTATTTT	CASSRLGGANTDTQYF
-	TRBV2	many	TRBJ2-5	TGTGCCAGCCTGGGGACGGTGATGGAGACCCAGTACTTC	CASLGTVMETQYF
-	TRBV6-1	-	TRBJ2-1	TGTGCCAGCTCTTCCGCTGCGGGTGAGCAGTTCTTC	CASSSAAGEQFF
-	TRBV5-1	many	TRBJ1-5	TGCGCCAGCAGCTTGGAAGGGGGGAATCAGCCCCAGCATTTT	CASSLEGGNQPQHF
TRBD1	TRBV27	many	TRBJ2-7	TGTGCCAGCAGCTCCCCGGACAGGATCACCTACGAGCAGTACTTC	CASSSPDRITYEQYF
TRBD1	TRBV10-3	-	TRBJ1-1	TGTGCCATCAGTGAGACCCCCCCGACAGGGGACCAATTCATGAACACTGAAGCTTTCTTT	CAISETPPTGDQFMNTEAFF
TRBD1	TRBV2	-	TRBJ1-2	TGTGCCAGAACCCTGGCAGGGGGCTATGGCTACACCTTC	CARTLAGGYGYTF
-	TRBV6-1	many	TRBJ1-1	TGTGCCAGCAGTAGTTCCTCCGAAGCTTTCTTT	CASSSSSEAFF
-	TRBV7-9	-	TRBJ2-1	TGTGCCAGCAGCTTAGCGCCGGGAAATGAGCAGTTCTTC	CASSLAPGNEQFF
-	TRBV4-1	-	TRBJ2-1	TGCGCCAGCAGCCAAGGATGGAGCATCCGTGAGCAGTTCTTC	CASSQGWSIREQFF
-	TRBV7-2	-	TRBJ2-3	TGTGCCAGCAGCTTAGCTAGCGGAGCGACAGATACGCAGTATTTT	CASSLASGATDTQYF
-	TRBV28	-	TRBJ2-7	TGTGCCAGCACCCTCAGGAGCGCCTACGAGCAGTACTTC	CASTLRSAYEQYF
-	TRBV27	many	TRBJ1-1	TGTGCCAGCAGGAGGTACCGCAGGGAGGGCACTGAAGCTTTCTTT	CASRRYRREGTEAFF
TRBD2	TRBV20-1	medium-sized	TRBJ2-7	TGCAGTGCTAGAGACGGGACTAGCGGACACGAGCAGTACTTC	CSARDGTSGHEQYF
-	TRBV12-3/TRBV12-4	-	TRBJ1-5	TGTGCCAGCACCCTGGGGGCGCAGGGGAGCCAGCCCCAGCATTTT	CASTLGAQGSQPQHF
TRBD2	TRBV6-1	many	TRBJ2-7	TGTCCAACCCTAGCGGGCCTAAGCTCCTACGAGCAGTACTTC	CPTLAGLSSYEQYF
TRBD1	TRBV6-1	many	TRBJ2-2	TGTGCCAGCAGTCCCCCCGGGACAGGGTCCGGGGAGCTGTTTTTT	CASSPPGTGSGELFF
TRBD1	TRBV27	many	TRBJ2-1	TGTGCCAGCAGTTCTCTCGGACAGGGCCGGGGGCCCTACAATGAGCAGTTCTTC	CASSSLGQGRGPYNEQFF
-	TRBV18	many	TRBJ1-1	TGTGCCAGCTCACCTCTTCCGAGTAGCACTGAAGCTTTCTTT	CASSPLPSSTEAFF
-	TRBV24-1	many	TRBJ2-1	TGTGCCACCAGTGATAGGGGGGTGGATGAGCAGTTCTTC	CATSDRGVDEQFF
-	TRBV7-8	many	TRBJ2-6	TGTGCCAGCAGGCAACCCCGGGACCGCTTCTCTGGGGCCAACGTCCTGACTTTC	CASRQPRDRFSGANVLTF
-	TRBV5-1	few	TRBJ1-2	TGCGCCAGCAGCCGTACAGGGACCTCTAACTATGGCTACACCTTC	CASSRTGTSNYGYTF